The 14 T cell receptor beta chains below were found in one sample sequenced in a study of T cell responses to AZD1222 COVID-19 vaccine. The table came from immunoSEQ multiplex PCR; TCRdb's copy has only in-frame clones and leaves some out. The sample has more than 85,000 clones, approximately 91% seen once. The input for sequencing was peripheral blood, taken 28 days after the second AZD1222 dose. All receptors come from an adult who received the AZD1222 COVID-19 vaccine.

The CDR3 nucleotides are TGTGCCAGCAGTTTGGGACCGCTTGCAACTAATGAAAAACTGTTTTTT. It specifies CASSLGPLATNEKLFF. This chain joins TRBV6-5 and TRBJ1-4, with a possible D match to TRBD1 (5 bases). CDR1 is MNHEY and CDR2 is SVGAGI in the germline V gene. V was pared by 4 bases and J by 0 bases, with 12 bases between. The CDR3 extends over 16 amino acids.

The V and J genes are TRBV29-1 and TRBJ1-2; 7 bases fit TRBD1. Germline CDR1 is SQVTM and CDR2 is ANQGSEA. The CDR3 has 12 amino acids. Unmatched junction bases numbered 3, after V lost 6 bases and J lost 2 bases. CDR3 region: CSVDRANYGYTF. The CDR3 bases are TGCAGCGTCGACAGGGCGAACTATGGCTACACCTTC.

CDR3 region: CAWKINTGADYGYTF. The CDR3 bases are TGTGCCTGGAAAATAAATACAGGGGCCGATTATGGCTACACCTTC. This sequence joins TRBV30 and TRBJ1-2, with 7 bases aligning to TRBD1. The CDR3 loop spans 15 amino acids. In germline, CDR1 is GTSNPN, CDR2 SVGIG (reference sequence). The V segment lost 4 bases and the J segment 5 bases; nucleotides outside the gene matches: 13.

V is TRBV29-1 and J is TRBJ1-2, with 11 bases fitting TRBD1. J gave up 5 bases and V 1 base, and 3 bases lay outside the gene matches. Germline V gives CDR1 SQVTM, CDR2 ANQGSEA. There are 14 residues in the CDR3. CDR3 region: CSVEGTGGAYGYTF. The DNA of the CDR3 is TGCAGCGTTGAAGGGACAGGGGGCGCTTATGGCTACACCTTC.

The V gene is TRBV6-5, the J gene TRBJ2-7; D ambiguous. Germline-derived CDR1 and CDR2 are MNHEY and SVGAGI. V lost 7 bases to trimming and J lost 5 bases, with 18 bases between them. The CDR3 covers 14 residues. CDR3 DNA sequence: TGTGCCAGCAAGCCCGGAAACGCGAACAACGAGCAGTACTTC. This translates into CASKPGNANNEQYF.

V is TRBV10-3 and J is TRBJ1-5, with D possibly being TRBD1 (5 bases). The CDR3 is 13 residues long. Germline CDR1 and CDR2: ENHRY and SYGVKD. Trimming shortened V by 11 bases and J by 5 bases, and 16 bases separated the two germline ends. This chain's CDR3 is CALGTRWDQPQHF. In DNA form, the CDR3 reads TGTGCCCTCGGGACCCGGTGGGATCAGCCCCAGCATTTT.

The chain has TRBV28 and TRBJ1-6; a weak D match, TRBD1 (5 bases). Germline assignment: CDR1 MDHEN and CDR2 SYDVKM. V shed 6 bases and J shed 8 bases, with 11 bases lying between them. The CDR3 runs to 13 residues. The CDR3 bases are TGTGCCAGCAGCGATGGGGGATATTCACCCCTCCACTTT. Translated: CASSDGGYSPLHF. Full variable domain (missing parts from reference TRBV28 and TRBJ1-6): DVKVTQSSRYLVKRTGEKVFLECVQDMDHENMFWYRQDPGLGLRLIYFSYDVKMKEKGDIPEGYSVSREKKERFSLILESASTNQTSMYLCASSDGGYSPLHFGNGTRLTVT.

This chain joins TRBV7-9 and TRBJ2-1; TRBD2 might be the D (5 bases). Germline CDR1 reads SEHNR; CDR2 reads FQNEAQ (reference sequence). This CDR3 is 13 amino acids long. Trimming stripped 6 bases from V and 7 bases from J, with 13 bases between. The CDR3 coding sequence is TGTGCCAGCAGTAAACCCCTAGCAAATGAGCAGTTCTTC. Its protein is CASSKPLANEQFF.

The chain uses TRBV5-1 and TRBJ2-7, with 8 nucleotides matching TRBD2. The V gene end was trimmed by 0 bases and the J gene end by 2 bases; junction bases not matched to a gene: 7. CDR1 and CDR2 from the germline V gene are SGHRS and YFSETQ. The CDR3 runs 16 residues. As DNA, the CDR3 is TGCGCCAGCAGCTTGGTCCCGGGACTAGGAGCCTACGAGCAGTACTTC. Translated: CASSLVPGLGAYEQYF.

The V call is TRBV28, the J call TRBJ1-5; TRBD1 might be the D (5 bases). Germline CDR1 reads MDHEN; CDR2 reads SYDVKM. The CDR3 sequence is 15 residues long. Between the trimmed V and J ends, which lost 6 bases and 6 bases, there was a span of 18 bases. The CDR3 DNA reads as TGTGCCAGCAGCGAACCGGAGGGGTGGAGTCAGCCCCAGCATTTT. Its protein is CASSEPEGWSQPQHF. Variable domain in full (rest from reference TRBV28 and TRBJ1-5): DVKVTQSSRYLVKRTGEKVFLECVQDMDHENMFWYRQDPGLGLRLIYFSYDVKMKEKGDIPEGYSVSREKKERFSLILESASTNQTSMYLCASSEPEGWSQPQHFGDGTRLSIL.

This chain joins TRBV30 and TRBJ1-1, with a weak D call TRBD1 (5 bases). CDR3 length equals 13 residues. CDR1 and CDR2 (germline): GTSNPN, SVGIG (reference sequence). With 4 bases removed from V and 7 bases from J, the gap between germline ends came to 16 bases. The CDR3 loop reads CAWTSFGQGEAFF. The CDR3 DNA follows: TGTGCCTGGACCTCTTTCGGTCAGGGTGAAGCTTTCTTT.

V is TRBV28 and J is TRBJ2-7, with D hard to call. CDR1 and CDR2 from the germline V gene are MDHEN and SYDVKM. The length of the CDR3 is 14 residues. The V gene lost 3 bases and the J gene lost 1 base, with 10 bases spanning the gap. CDR3 nucleotides: TGTGCCAGCAGTTTTAGGGTCCTGTCCTACGAGCAGTACTTC. It yields the protein CASSFRVLSYEQYF.

This clone was observed a single time. CDR3 bases: TGTGCCAGCAGCTCGGCCCCAATAGCGGGAGGGACGAATGAGCAGTTCTTC. Protein: CASSSAPIAGGTNEQFF. J is TRBJ2-1 and V is TRBV6-2 or TRBV6-3; 11 bases agree with TRBD2. The CDR3 has 17 amino acids. CDR1 is MNHEY, CDR2 SVGEGT, per germline. Losses at the gene ends were 6 bases for V and 7 bases for J; bases not matched to a gene: 14.

The genes are TRBV29-1 and TRBJ2-1, with 9 bases matching TRBD2. CDR1 is SQVTM, CDR2 ANQGSEA, per germline. Germline trimming cut 7 bases from V and 1 base from J; bases unmatched to any gene: 5. This CDR3 comprises 14 residues. Here the CDR3 DNA reads TGCAGCGGATCCCTAGCGGGGTCCTACAATGAGCAGTTCTTC. The encoded protein is CSGSLAGSYNEQFF.